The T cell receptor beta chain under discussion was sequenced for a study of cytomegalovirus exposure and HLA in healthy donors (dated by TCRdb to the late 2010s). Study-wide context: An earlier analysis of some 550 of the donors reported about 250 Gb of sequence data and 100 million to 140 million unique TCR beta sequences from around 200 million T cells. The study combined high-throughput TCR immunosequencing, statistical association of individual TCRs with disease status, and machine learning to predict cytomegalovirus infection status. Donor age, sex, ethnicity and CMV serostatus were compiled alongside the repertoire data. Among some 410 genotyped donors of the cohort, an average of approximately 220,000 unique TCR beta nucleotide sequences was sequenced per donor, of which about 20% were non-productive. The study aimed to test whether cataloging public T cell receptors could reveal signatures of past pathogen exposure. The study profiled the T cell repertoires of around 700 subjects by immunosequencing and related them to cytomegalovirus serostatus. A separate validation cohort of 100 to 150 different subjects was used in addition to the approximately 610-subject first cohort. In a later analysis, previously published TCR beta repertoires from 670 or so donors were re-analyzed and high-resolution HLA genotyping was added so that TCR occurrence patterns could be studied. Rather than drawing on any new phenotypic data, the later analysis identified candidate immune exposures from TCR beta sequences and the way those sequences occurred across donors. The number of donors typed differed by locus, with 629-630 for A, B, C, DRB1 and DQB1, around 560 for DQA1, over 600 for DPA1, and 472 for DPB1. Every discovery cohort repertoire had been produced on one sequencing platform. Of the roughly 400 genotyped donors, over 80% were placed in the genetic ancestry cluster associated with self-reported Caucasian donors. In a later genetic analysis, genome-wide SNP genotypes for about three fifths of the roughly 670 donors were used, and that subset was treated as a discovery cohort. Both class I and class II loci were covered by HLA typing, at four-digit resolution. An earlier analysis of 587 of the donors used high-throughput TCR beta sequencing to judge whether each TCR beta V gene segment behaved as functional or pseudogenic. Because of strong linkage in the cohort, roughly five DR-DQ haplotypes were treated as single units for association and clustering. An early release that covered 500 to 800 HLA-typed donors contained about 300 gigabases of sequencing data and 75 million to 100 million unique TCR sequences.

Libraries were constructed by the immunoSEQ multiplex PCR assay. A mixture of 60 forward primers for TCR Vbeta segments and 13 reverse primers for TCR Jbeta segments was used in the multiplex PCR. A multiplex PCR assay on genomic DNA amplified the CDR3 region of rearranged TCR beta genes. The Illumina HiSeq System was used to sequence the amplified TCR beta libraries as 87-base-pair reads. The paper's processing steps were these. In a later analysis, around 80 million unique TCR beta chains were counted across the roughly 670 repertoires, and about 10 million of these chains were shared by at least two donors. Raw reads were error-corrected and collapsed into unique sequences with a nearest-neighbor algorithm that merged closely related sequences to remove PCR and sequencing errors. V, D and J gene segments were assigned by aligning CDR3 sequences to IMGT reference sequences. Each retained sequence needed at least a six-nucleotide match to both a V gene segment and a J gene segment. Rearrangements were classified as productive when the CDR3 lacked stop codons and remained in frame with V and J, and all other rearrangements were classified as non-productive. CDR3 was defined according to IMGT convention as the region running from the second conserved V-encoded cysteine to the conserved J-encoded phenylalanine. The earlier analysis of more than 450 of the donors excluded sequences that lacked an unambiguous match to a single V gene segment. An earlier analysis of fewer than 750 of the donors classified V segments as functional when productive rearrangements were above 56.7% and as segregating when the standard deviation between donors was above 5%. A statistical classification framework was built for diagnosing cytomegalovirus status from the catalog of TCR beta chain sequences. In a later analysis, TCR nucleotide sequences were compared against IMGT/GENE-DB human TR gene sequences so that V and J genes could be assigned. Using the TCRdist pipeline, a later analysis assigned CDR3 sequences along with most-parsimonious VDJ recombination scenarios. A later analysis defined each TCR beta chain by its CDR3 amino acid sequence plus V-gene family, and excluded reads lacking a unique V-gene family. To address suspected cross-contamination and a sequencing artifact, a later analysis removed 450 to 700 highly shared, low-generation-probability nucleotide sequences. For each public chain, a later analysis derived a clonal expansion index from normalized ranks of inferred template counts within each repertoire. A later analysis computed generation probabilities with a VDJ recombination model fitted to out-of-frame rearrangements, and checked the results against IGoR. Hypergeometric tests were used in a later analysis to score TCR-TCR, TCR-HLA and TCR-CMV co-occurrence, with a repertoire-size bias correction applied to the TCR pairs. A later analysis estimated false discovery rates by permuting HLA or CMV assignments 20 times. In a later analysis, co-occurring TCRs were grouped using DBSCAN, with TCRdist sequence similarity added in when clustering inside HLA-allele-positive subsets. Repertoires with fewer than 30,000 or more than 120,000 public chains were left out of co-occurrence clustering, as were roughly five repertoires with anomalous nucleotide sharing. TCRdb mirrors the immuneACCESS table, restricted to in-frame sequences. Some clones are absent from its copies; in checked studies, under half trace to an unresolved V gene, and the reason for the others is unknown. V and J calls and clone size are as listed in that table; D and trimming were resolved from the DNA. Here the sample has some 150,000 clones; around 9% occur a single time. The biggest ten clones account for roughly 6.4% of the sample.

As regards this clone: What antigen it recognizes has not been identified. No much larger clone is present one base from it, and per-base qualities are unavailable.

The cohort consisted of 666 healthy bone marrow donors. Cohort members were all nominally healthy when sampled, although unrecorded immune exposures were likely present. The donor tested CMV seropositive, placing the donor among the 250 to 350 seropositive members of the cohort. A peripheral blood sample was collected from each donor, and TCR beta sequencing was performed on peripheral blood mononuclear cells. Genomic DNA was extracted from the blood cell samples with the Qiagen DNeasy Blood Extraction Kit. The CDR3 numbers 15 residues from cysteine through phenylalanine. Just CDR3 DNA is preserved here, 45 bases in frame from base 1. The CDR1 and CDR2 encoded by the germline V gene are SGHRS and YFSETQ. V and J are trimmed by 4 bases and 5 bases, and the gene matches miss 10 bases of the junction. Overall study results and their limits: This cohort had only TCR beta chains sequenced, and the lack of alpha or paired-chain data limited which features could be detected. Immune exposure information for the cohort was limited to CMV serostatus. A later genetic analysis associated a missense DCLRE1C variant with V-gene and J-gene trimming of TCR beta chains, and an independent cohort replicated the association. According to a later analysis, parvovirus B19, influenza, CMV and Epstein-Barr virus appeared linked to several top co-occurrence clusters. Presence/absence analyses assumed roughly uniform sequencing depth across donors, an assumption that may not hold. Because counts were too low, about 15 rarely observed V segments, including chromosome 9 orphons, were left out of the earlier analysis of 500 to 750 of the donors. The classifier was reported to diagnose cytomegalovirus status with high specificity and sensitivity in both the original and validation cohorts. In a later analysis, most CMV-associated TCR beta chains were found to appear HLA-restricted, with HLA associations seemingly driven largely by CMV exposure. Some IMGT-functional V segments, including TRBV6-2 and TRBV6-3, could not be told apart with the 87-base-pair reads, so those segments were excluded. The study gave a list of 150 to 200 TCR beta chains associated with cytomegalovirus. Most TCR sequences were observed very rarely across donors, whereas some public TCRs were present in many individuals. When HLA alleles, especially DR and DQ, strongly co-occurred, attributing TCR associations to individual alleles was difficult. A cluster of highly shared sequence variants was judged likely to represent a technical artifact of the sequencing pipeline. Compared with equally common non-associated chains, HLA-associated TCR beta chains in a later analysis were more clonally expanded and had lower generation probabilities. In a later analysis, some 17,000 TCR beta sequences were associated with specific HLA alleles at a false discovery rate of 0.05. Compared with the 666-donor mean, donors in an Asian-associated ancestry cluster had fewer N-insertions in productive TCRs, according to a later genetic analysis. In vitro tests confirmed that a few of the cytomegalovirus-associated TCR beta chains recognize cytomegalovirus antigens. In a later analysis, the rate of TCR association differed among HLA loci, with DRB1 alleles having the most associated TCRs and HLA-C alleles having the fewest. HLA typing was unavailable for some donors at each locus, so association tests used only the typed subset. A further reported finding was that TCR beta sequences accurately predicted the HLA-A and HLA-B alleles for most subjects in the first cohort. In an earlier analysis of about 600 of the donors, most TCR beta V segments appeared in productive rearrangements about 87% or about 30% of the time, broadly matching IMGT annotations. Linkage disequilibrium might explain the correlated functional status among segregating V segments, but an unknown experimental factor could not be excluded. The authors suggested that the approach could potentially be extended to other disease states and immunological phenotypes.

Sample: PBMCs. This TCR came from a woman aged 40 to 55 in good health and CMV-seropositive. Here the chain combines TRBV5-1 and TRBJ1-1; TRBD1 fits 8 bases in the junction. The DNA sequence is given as TGCGCCAGCAGCGCCACCGGGACAGGCGGGACTGAAGCTTTCTTT. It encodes CASSATGTGGTEAFF.